Detailed here is one TCR beta chain. This entry comes from a study of cytomegalovirus exposure and HLA in healthy donors. The data were produced by immunoSEQ multiplex PCR, yet TCRdb's version contains in-frame clones alone and is incomplete. The data hold 200,000 to 250,000 clones, with around 90% observed a single time. The TCR comes from a woman under 30 in good health and CMV-seropositive. The sequencing input was PBMCs.

The CDR3 sequence: CASSHLLAGPGGQFF. CDR3 in DNA: TGCGCCAGCAGCCACTTACTAGCGGGCCCCGGGGGGCAGTTCTTC. J is TRBJ2-1 and V is TRBV4-1, with 9 nucleotides matching TRBD2. Germline assignment: CDR1 MGHRA and CDR2 YSYEKL. The CDR3 contains 15 residues. After removal of 3 bases from V and 12 bases from J, the junction contained 12 bases not matched to a gene.